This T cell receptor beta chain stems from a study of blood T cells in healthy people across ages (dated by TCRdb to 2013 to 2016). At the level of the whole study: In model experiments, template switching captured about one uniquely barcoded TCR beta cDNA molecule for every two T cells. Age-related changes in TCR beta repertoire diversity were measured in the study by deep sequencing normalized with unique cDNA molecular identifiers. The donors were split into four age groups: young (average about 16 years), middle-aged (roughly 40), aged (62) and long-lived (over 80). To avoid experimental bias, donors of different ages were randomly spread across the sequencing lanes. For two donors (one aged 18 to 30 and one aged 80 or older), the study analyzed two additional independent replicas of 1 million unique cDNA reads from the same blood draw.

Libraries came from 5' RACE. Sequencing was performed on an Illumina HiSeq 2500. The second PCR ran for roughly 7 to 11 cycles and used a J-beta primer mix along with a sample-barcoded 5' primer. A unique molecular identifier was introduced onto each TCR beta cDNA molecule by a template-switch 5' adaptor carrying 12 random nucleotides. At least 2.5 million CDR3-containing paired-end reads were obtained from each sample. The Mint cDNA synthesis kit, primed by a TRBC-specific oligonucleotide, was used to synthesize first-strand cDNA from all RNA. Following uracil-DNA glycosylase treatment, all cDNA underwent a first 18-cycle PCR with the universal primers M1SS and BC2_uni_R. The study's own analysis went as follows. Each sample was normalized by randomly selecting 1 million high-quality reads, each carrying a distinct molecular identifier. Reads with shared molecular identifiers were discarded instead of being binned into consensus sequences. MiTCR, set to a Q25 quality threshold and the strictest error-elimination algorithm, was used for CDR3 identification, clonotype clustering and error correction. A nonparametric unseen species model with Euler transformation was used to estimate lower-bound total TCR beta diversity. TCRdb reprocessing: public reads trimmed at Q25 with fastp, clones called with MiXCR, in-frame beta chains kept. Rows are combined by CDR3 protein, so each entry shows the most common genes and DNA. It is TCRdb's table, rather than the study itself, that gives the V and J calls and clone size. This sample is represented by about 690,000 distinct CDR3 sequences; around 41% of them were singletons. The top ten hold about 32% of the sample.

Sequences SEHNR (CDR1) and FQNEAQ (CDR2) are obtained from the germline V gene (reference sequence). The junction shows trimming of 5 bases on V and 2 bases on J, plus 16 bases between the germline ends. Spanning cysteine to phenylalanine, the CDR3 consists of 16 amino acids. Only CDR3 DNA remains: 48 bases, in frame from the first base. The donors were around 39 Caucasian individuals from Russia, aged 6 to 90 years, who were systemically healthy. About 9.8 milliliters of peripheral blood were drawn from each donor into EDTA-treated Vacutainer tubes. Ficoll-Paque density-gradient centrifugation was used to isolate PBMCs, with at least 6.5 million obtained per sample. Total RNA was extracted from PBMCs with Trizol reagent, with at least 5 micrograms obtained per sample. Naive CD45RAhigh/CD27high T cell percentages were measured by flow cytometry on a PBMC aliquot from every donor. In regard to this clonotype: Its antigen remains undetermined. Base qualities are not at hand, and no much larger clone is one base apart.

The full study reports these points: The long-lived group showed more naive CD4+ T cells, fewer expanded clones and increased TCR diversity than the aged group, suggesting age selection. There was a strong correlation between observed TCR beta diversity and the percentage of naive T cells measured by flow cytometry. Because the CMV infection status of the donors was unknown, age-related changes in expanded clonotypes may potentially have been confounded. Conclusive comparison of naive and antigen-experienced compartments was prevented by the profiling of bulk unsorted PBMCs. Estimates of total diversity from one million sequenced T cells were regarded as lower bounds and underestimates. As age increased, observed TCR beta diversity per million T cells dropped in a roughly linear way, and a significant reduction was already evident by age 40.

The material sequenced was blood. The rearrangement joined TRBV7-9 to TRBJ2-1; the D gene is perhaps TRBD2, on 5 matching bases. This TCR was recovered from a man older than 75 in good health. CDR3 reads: CASSPKASPTYNEQFF. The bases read TGTGCCAGCAGCCCTAAGGCTAGCCCTACCTACAATGAGCAGTTCTTC. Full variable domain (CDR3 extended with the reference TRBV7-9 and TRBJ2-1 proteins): DTGVSQNPRHKITKRGQNVTFRCDPISEHNRLYWYRQTLGQGPEFLTYFQNEAQLEKSRLLSDRFSAERPKGSFSTLEIQRTEQGDSAMYLCASSPKASPTYNEQFFGPGTRLTVL.